Described below is a single TCR beta chain sequence and its context. The antigen remains unidentified. Germline CDR1 SGHAT, CDR2 FQDESV (reference sequence). The V end was cut by 5 bases, the J end by 10 bases, with 18 bases between. There are 13 residues in the CDR3. A modified ARM-PCR protocol with three rounds of nested PCR amplified TCRbeta. A single record per CDR3 protein comes from TCRdb applying MiXCR to the multiplex PCR reads. The table lists over 100,000 distinct CDR3 sequences, 60% to 70% of them singletons. RNA was extracted from bulk tissue without any cell sorting. This non-tumor lung sample came from over 3 cm beyond the tumor edge. This specimen belongs to a study of tumor and adjacent non-tumor tissue in lung cancer. The overall study: Samples averaged approximately 4.2 million productive TCRbeta reads each. Study-wide findings and caveats: Tumor TCR diversity, when higher, was linked to shorter survival.

The source material was distant non-tumor lung tissue. This clonotype was obtained from a man in his sixties with non-small cell lung cancer. The chain links TRBV11-1 to TRBJ2-7, with D hard to call. The CDR3 bases are TGTGCCAGCAGCCTTTCTTTTGGTGAGCCACAGTACTTC. Its translation is CASSLSFGEPQYF.